These T cell receptor beta chains were read from a single sample in a study of control samples from healthy donors and cancer patients. This table comes from immunoSEQ multiplex PCR, and its TCRdb copy is limited to in-frame clones, with some not included. This sample has roughly 100,000 clones, with about 83% found just once. The sample comprised blood. All receptors come from a woman in her fifties or sixties in good health. Each CDR3 is given with its conserved first and last residue. D genes are given only for firm matches. Clone sizes are given selectively: once, few, many, or a class where the clone is expanded.

d_call: .
clone_size: few
j_call: TRBJ1-5
v_call: TRBV21-1
cdr3_nt: TGTGCCAGCAGCACAGTAAAGGACGAAGGTAGTCAGCCCCAGCATTTT
cdr3_aa: CASSTVKDEGSQPQHF

d_call: .
clone_size: .
j_call: TRBJ2-5
v_call: TRBV5-6
cdr3_nt: TGTGCCAGCAGCTCCAGGGCGTGGGCTGAGACCCAGTACTTC
cdr3_aa: CASSSRAWAETQYF

d_call: .
clone_size: .
j_call: TRBJ1-5
v_call: TRBV7-8
cdr3_nt: TGTGCCAGCAGCTTACAGACAGGTGGTCAGCCCCAGCATTTT
cdr3_aa: CASSLQTGGQPQHF

d_call: .
clone_size: few
j_call: TRBJ1-2
v_call: TRBV12-3/TRBV12-4
cdr3_nt: .
cdr3_aa: CASSSSTVYGYTF

d_call: TRBD2
clone_size: .
j_call: TRBJ2-7
v_call: TRBV5-4
cdr3_nt: TGTGCCAGCAGCTATAGCGGGAGGATCTACGAGCAGTACTTC
cdr3_aa: CASSYSGRIYEQYF

d_call: TRBD1
clone_size: .
j_call: TRBJ2-1
v_call: TRBV4-2
cdr3_nt: TGTGCCAGCAGCCAAGATATGCAGGGGGCTTATGAGCAGTTCTTC
cdr3_aa: CASSQDMQGAYEQFF

d_call: TRBD1
clone_size: .
j_call: TRBJ1-3
v_call: TRBV10-3
cdr3_nt: TGTGCCATCAGTTGGGACAGCTCTGGAAACACCATATATTTT
cdr3_aa: CAISWDSSGNTIYF

d_call: TRBD2
clone_size: once
j_call: TRBJ2-3
v_call: TRBV7-3
cdr3_nt: TGTGCCAGCAGCAGGACTAGCGGGGGAGGGTATACGCAGTATTTT
cdr3_aa: CASSRTSGGGYTQYF

d_call: TRBD1
clone_size: .
j_call: TRBJ2-3
v_call: TRBV4-1
cdr3_nt: TGCGCCAGCAGCCTACAGGGGTTAACAGATACGCAGTATTTT
cdr3_aa: CASSLQGLTDTQYF

d_call: .
clone_size: .
j_call: TRBJ2-7
v_call: TRBV2
cdr3_nt: TGTGCCAGCAGTGAAGCGGGAAGGGCTTCCTACGAGCAGTACTTC
cdr3_aa: CASSEAGRASYEQYF

d_call: .
clone_size: .
j_call: TRBJ2-4
v_call: TRBV6-4
cdr3_nt: TGTGCCAGCAGTGACTCGGTAGGGGCGGGCATTCAGTACTTC
cdr3_aa: CASSDSVGAGIQYF

d_call: TRBD2
clone_size: .
j_call: TRBJ2-1
v_call: TRBV30
cdr3_nt: TGTGCCTGGAGTGAACCAGCGGGAGCCTACAATGAGCAGTTCTTC
cdr3_aa: CAWSEPAGAYNEQFF

d_call: .
clone_size: .
j_call: TRBJ1-1
v_call: TRBV27
cdr3_nt: TGTGCCAGCAGCCAGAGTAACACTGAAGCTTTCTTT
cdr3_aa: CASSQSNTEAFF

d_call: .
clone_size: .
j_call: TRBJ1-1
v_call: TRBV29-1
cdr3_nt: TGCAGCGTTGAGGTGGGAGGGATGGGCACTGAAGCTTTCTTT
cdr3_aa: CSVEVGGMGTEAFF

d_call: .
clone_size: .
j_call: TRBJ2-5
v_call: TRBV5-1
cdr3_nt: TGCGCCAGCAGCTTGACGCGGAATCAAGAGACCCAGTACTTC
cdr3_aa: CASSLTRNQETQYF

d_call: TRBD1
clone_size: .
j_call: TRBJ1-6
v_call: TRBV5-1
cdr3_nt: TGCGCCAGCAGCTTGGAGCCAGGGGGCTTAGATAATTCACCCCTCCACTTT
cdr3_aa: CASSLEPGGLDNSPLHF

d_call: .
clone_size: .
j_call: TRBJ2-2
v_call: TRBV4-3
cdr3_nt: TGCGCCAGCAGCCAAGACACTAACCGGGAGCTGTTTTTT
cdr3_aa: CASSQDTNRELFF

d_call: .
clone_size: .
j_call: TRBJ2-7
v_call: TRBV5-4
cdr3_nt: TGTGCCAGCAGCTTGGGCGGACTAACCTCCTACGAGCAGTACTTC
cdr3_aa: CASSLGGLTSYEQYF

d_call: TRBD1
clone_size: .
j_call: TRBJ1-6
v_call: TRBV6-2/TRBV6-3
cdr3_nt: TGTGCCAGCAGTTACTCTGGGACAGGCTATTCACCCCTCCACTTT
cdr3_aa: CASSYSGTGYSPLHF

d_call: .
clone_size: .
j_call: TRBJ2-5
v_call: TRBV20-1
cdr3_nt: TGCAGTGCTAGCACCCAAGAGACCCAGTACTTC
cdr3_aa: CSASTQETQYF

d_call: TRBD1
clone_size: .
j_call: TRBJ1-6
v_call: TRBV19
cdr3_nt: TGTGCCAGTAAGGGGGCGGGCCATTCACCCCTCCACTTT
cdr3_aa: CASKGAGHSPLHF

d_call: .
clone_size: once
j_call: TRBJ1-6
v_call: TRBV4-2
cdr3_nt: TGTGCCAGCAGCCAAGGCCGTGTATCACCCCTCCACTTT
cdr3_aa: CASSQGRVSPLHF

d_call: .
clone_size: .
j_call: TRBJ2-5
v_call: TRBV2
cdr3_nt: TGTGCCAGCAGTGAATATGGTGACGGTAAAGAGACCCAGTACTTC
cdr3_aa: CASSEYGDGKETQYF

d_call: TRBD1
clone_size: .
j_call: TRBJ2-7
v_call: TRBV6-2/TRBV6-3
cdr3_nt: TGTGCCAGCAGCACCATCCCCTCGACAGGGGGGCACTCCTACGAGCAGTACTTC
cdr3_aa: CASSTIPSTGGHSYEQYF

d_call: .
clone_size: .
j_call: TRBJ2-5
v_call: TRBV28
cdr3_nt: TGTGCCAGCAGTCTACTGGGGGATGACCAAGAGACCCAGTACTTC
cdr3_aa: CASSLLGDDQETQYF

d_call: TRBD1
clone_size: .
j_call: TRBJ1-2
v_call: TRBV7-9
cdr3_nt: TGTGCCAGCAGCTTAGGGGGACAGGGAGTAGATGGCTACACCTTC
cdr3_aa: CASSLGGQGVDGYTF

d_call: .
clone_size: .
j_call: TRBJ2-7
v_call: TRBV19
cdr3_nt: TGTGCCAGTAGTCAGAACGGGGGGCCCTCCTACGAGCAGTACTTC
cdr3_aa: CASSQNGGPSYEQYF

d_call: TRBD1
clone_size: .
j_call: TRBJ2-1
v_call: TRBV24-1
cdr3_nt: TGTGCCACCAGTGATCCGGGACAGGGGATATACAATGAGCAGTTCTTC
cdr3_aa: CATSDPGQGIYNEQFF

d_call: TRBD1
clone_size: .
j_call: TRBJ2-1
v_call: TRBV18
cdr3_nt: TGTGCCAGCTCACCAACGACAGGGGGGTACAATGAGCAGTTCTTC
cdr3_aa: CASSPTTGGYNEQFF

d_call: TRBD2
clone_size: .
j_call: TRBJ2-2
v_call: TRBV27
cdr3_nt: TGTGCCAGCAGTTTCGGGCTAGCGGGAACCGGGGAGCTGTTTTTT
cdr3_aa: CASSFGLAGTGELFF

d_call: .
clone_size: .
j_call: TRBJ2-2
v_call: TRBV19
cdr3_nt: TGTGCCAGTAGTATTGGAGCGGGTGCCGGGGAGCTGTTTTTT
cdr3_aa: CASSIGAGAGELFF

d_call: .
clone_size: .
j_call: TRBJ2-3
v_call: TRBV7-7
cdr3_nt: TGTGCTAGCAGCTTACTTGGGAGCACAGATACGCAGTATTTT
cdr3_aa: CASSLLGSTDTQYF

d_call: .
clone_size: .
j_call: TRBJ1-1
v_call: TRBV19
cdr3_nt: TGTGCCAGTAGTCCCCCGGCCATGAACACTGAAGCTTTCTTT
cdr3_aa: CASSPPAMNTEAFF

d_call: .
clone_size: .
j_call: TRBJ1-2
v_call: TRBV19
cdr3_nt: TGTGCCAGTAGTATAGTTCGAACGTCGGGAGAGGCTAACTATGGCTACACCTTC
cdr3_aa: CASSIVRTSGEANYGYTF

d_call: TRBD2
clone_size: .
j_call: TRBJ2-7
v_call: TRBV19
cdr3_nt: TGTGCCAGTAGTAGACTAGCGGGAGTAAGGTACGAGCAGTACTTC
cdr3_aa: CASSRLAGVRYEQYF

d_call: .
clone_size: .
j_call: TRBJ1-1
v_call: TRBV5-1
cdr3_nt: TGCGCCAGCAGCTTGGCAGGGCCGTACACTGAAGCTTTCTTT
cdr3_aa: CASSLAGPYTEAFF

d_call: TRBD1
clone_size: .
j_call: TRBJ2-3
v_call: TRBV2
cdr3_nt: TGTGCCAGCAGGGGGACAGAGGCGCAGTATTTT
cdr3_aa: CASRGTEAQYF

d_call: .
clone_size: .
j_call: TRBJ2-7
v_call: TRBV11-2
cdr3_nt: TGTGCCAGCAGCCAAGACTACGAGCAGTACTTC
cdr3_aa: CASSQDYEQYF

d_call: .
clone_size: .
j_call: TRBJ2-1
v_call: TRBV27
cdr3_nt: TGTGCCAGCAGTTTACAGGTTTTTGTAGACGGGCGCAATGAGCAGTTCTTC
cdr3_aa: CASSLQVFVDGRNEQFF

d_call: TRBD2
clone_size: .
j_call: TRBJ2-5
v_call: TRBV2
cdr3_nt: TGTGCCAGCAGGGGACTACAAGAGACCCAGTACTTC
cdr3_aa: CASRGLQETQYF

d_call: .
clone_size: .
j_call: TRBJ1-1
v_call: TRBV7-8
cdr3_nt: TGTGCCAGCAGCTTAATTAGTATCCGAACAGCGAACACTGAAGCTTTCTTT
cdr3_aa: CASSLISIRTANTEAFF

d_call: .
clone_size: .
j_call: TRBJ2-5
v_call: TRBV7-8
cdr3_nt: TGTGCCAGCAGCTCGGACGCCGACCGGACCCAGTACTTC
cdr3_aa: CASSSDADRTQYF

d_call: .
clone_size: .
j_call: TRBJ2-1
v_call: TRBV15
cdr3_nt: TGTGCCACCAGCAGAGTAGACTACAATGAGCAGTTCTTC
cdr3_aa: CATSRVDYNEQFF

d_call: .
clone_size: .
j_call: TRBJ2-3
v_call: TRBV28
cdr3_nt: TGTGCCAGCTTGCGGCGGGATACAGATACGCAGTATTTT
cdr3_aa: CASLRRDTDTQYF

d_call: .
clone_size: once
j_call: TRBJ1-5
v_call: TRBV18
cdr3_nt: TGTGCCAGCTCATTAACAGGGTTGGGGGATCAGCCCCAGCATTTT
cdr3_aa: CASSLTGLGDQPQHF

d_call: .
clone_size: once
j_call: TRBJ2-1
v_call: TRBV6-5
cdr3_nt: TGTGCCAGCAGTTCCCAGCCACAAAACAATGAGCAGTTCTTC
cdr3_aa: CASSSQPQNNEQFF

d_call: .
clone_size: .
j_call: TRBJ1-2
v_call: TRBV7-3
cdr3_nt: TGTGCCAGCAGCCAAGACCAGGGGCGCAGGGATGGCTACACCTTC
cdr3_aa: CASSQDQGRRDGYTF

d_call: .
clone_size: once
j_call: TRBJ1-1
v_call: TRBV5-4
cdr3_nt: TGTGCCAGCAGGCAAGACAGGATGAACACTGAAGCTTTCTTT
cdr3_aa: CASRQDRMNTEAFF

d_call: .
clone_size: .
j_call: TRBJ2-1
v_call: TRBV11-3
cdr3_nt: TGTGCCAGCAGCTTAGTGTTCAATGAGCAGTTCTTC
cdr3_aa: CASSLVFNEQFF

d_call: TRBD1
clone_size: .
j_call: TRBJ2-5
v_call: TRBV7-2
cdr3_nt: TGTGCCAGCCATTCAGGGACAGCTCAAGAGACCCAGTACTTC
cdr3_aa: CASHSGTAQETQYF

d_call: .
clone_size: .
j_call: TRBJ1-1
v_call: TRBV29-1
cdr3_nt: TGCAGCGTTGGACAGAAGGGGCCCATGAACACTGAAGCTTTCTTT
cdr3_aa: CSVGQKGPMNTEAFF

d_call: .
clone_size: .
j_call: TRBJ2-3
v_call: TRBV11-3
cdr3_nt: TGTGCCAGCAGCCAGAGGGCAGTGGGTAGCACAGATACGCAGTATTTT
cdr3_aa: CASSQRAVGSTDTQYF

d_call: .
clone_size: .
j_call: TRBJ2-5
v_call: TRBV7-3
cdr3_nt: TGTGCCAGCAGCGGTTCTGGATCGGAGACCCAGTACTTC
cdr3_aa: CASSGSGSETQYF

d_call: .
clone_size: .
j_call: TRBJ1-2
v_call: TRBV4-3
cdr3_nt: TGCGCCAGCAGCCAAGATCTTGGCAGGGAAGGCGGCTACACCTTC
cdr3_aa: CASSQDLGREGGYTF

d_call: .
clone_size: .
j_call: TRBJ2-1
v_call: TRBV30
cdr3_nt: TGTGCCTGGAGACGATCTAGCTCGGATGAGCAGTTCTTC
cdr3_aa: CAWRRSSSDEQFF